A selection of T cell receptor beta chains follows, all from one sample in a study of cytomegalovirus exposure and HLA in healthy donors. Only in-frame clones appear in the TCRdb table, and some are missing; sequencing was by immunoSEQ multiplex PCR. Seen here are around 60,000 clones, 75% to 85% observed once, and the top ten hold about 51%. The sequenced material came from PBMCs. The source of these receptors is a middle-aged man in good health and CMV-seropositive. The CDR3 runs from the conserved cysteine through the conserved F or W. D genes are given only for firm matches. Where a row states a size, it is once, few, many or the class of an expanded clone; other rows omit it.

d_call | j_call | clone_size | v_call | cdr3_nt | cdr3_aa
TRBD1 | TRBJ1-4 | NA | TRBV19 | TGTGCCAGTACCTTAGGACAGGGGGCGTTTTCGTCGGATGAAAAACTGTTTTTT | CASTLGQGAFSSDEKLFF
TRBD2 | TRBJ2-3 | NA | TRBV7-8 | TGTGCCAGCAGCCTAGCGGGAGGTTCTTCAGATACGCAGTATTTT | CASSLAGGSSDTQYF
TRBD1 | TRBJ2-1 | NA | TRBV5-6 | TGTGCCAGCAGCCCAGGGACAGGGGGTTGGGATGAGCAGTTCTTC | CASSPGTGGWDEQFF
TRBD2 | TRBJ2-1 | NA | TRBV7-8 | TGTGCCAGCAGGCCGCCGCTAGCGGGTATCAATGAGCAGTTCTTC | CASRPPLAGINEQFF
TRBD1 | TRBJ2-2 | once | TRBV27 | TGTGCCAGCCGCAACAGGGGCGGCACCGGGGAGCTGTTTTTT | CASRNRGGTGELFF
NA | TRBJ1-2 | once | TRBV29-1 | TGCAGCGTTGAACACCTTAGTCATGGCTACACCTTC | CSVEHLSHGYTF
NA | TRBJ1-1 | NA | TRBV5-1 | TGCGCCAGCAGCCCCACCTTTCACTTAGGGGGAAAAGCTTTCTTT | CASSPTFHLGGKAFF
NA | TRBJ2-5 | NA | TRBV10-1 | TGCGCCAGCACGTCGGGGAGCCGGAACTCAGAGACCCAGTACTTC | CASTSGSRNSETQYF
NA | TRBJ1-1 | NA | TRBV5-1 | TGCGCCAGCAGCTTGGCCAACGGGGCTGAAGCTTTCTTT | CASSLANGAEAFF
TRBD2 | TRBJ2-1 | once | TRBV30 | TGTGCCTGGAGTGTAAAAGCGGGAGGGCCTAGTGAGCAGTTCTTC | CAWSVKAGGPSEQFF
TRBD1 | TRBJ1-2 | once | TRBV5-1 | TGCGCCAGCAGCTTACAGACAGGGGCGAATGGCTACACCTTC | CASSLQTGANGYTF